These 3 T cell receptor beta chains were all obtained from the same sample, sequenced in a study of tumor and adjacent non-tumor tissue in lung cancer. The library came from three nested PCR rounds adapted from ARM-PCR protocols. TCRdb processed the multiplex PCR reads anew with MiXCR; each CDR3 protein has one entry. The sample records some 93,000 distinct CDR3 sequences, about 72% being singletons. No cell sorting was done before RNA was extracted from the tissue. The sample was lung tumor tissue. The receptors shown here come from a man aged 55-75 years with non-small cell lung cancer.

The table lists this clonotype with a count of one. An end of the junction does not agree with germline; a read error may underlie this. This CDR3 reads CSVKTGHGELVF. The CDR3 DNA is TGCAGCGTTAAGACAGGGCACGGGGAGCTGGTTTTT. The V gene is TRBV29-1, the J gene TRBJ2-2; TRBD1 matches 7 bases. Germline CDR1 is SQVTM and CDR2 is ANQGSEA. CDR3 length: 12 amino acids.

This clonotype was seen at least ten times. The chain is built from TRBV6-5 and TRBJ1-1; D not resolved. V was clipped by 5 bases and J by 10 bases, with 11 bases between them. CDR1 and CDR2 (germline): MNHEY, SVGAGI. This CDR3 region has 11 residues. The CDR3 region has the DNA TGTGCCAGCAGTGATACAGACGTAGCTTTCTTT. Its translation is CASSDTDVAFF.

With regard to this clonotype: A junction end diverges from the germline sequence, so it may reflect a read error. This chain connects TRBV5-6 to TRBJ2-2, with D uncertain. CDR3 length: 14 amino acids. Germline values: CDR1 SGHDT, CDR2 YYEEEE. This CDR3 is CSSSWNHNTGELFF. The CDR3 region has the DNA TGTTCCAGTAGCTGGAATCATAACACCGGGGAGCTGTTTTTT.